Presented here are 30 T cell receptor beta chains from one specimen sequenced in a study of tumor-infiltrating lymphocytes in primary liver carcinoma. Germline DNA was extracted too, while blood RNA derived from unsorted whole blood. TCR beta cDNA was prepared out of about 530 ng total RNA by means of a constant-region primer. TCR beta libraries came from three nested multiplex PCR rounds using slightly modified ARM-PCR. TRBV1-TRBV30 forward and Cbeta reverse primers drove the first two approximately 10-cycle rounds. TCRdb re-analysed the multiplex PCR reads in MiXCR, keeping a single row per CDR3 protein. Of nearly 200,000 distinct CDR3 sequences listed, about 61% were seen once; the top ten hold about 7.1%. The sample consisted of peripheral blood. Receptors were obtained from a woman between 55 and 75 years old with primary liver carcinoma and hepatitis B virus infection.

The chain is built from TRBV11-2 and TRBJ1-6; D gene ambiguous. V lost 4 bases and J 7 bases, leaving 14 bases between the germline ends. CDR3 size: 15 residues. Germline loops: CDR1 SGHAT, CDR2 FQNNGV. CDR3 bases: TGTGCCAGCAGCTCTCCTTCGGGGAGAAATTCACCCCTCCACTTT. Its protein product is CASSSPSGRNSPLHF.

A few counts support this clonotype. This chain joins TRBV30 and TRBJ2-1, with D uncertain. CDR3 length equals 13 residues. CDR1 and CDR2 from the germline V gene are GTSNPN and SVGIG (reference sequence). The CDR3 coding sequence is TGTGGGTCGGGCGGCCCCCCTGACAATGAGCAGTTCTTC. It is translated as CGSGGPPDNEQFF.

Concerning this clonotype: One end of the junction varies from germline; a read error may be responsible. The V gene is TRBV24-1, the J gene TRBJ2-1, with TRBD2 matching 7 bases. The germline V gene encodes CDR1 KGHDR and CDR2 SFDVKD. The CDR3 has 13 residues. CDR3 protein: CVTSDLWGGEQFF. The DNA for the CDR3 is TGTGTCACCAGTGATTTGTGGGGGGGTGAGCAGTTCTTC.

There are many counts of this clonotype. The chain joins TRBV6-2 or TRBV6-3 to TRBJ2-1, with 7 bases identical to TRBD1. Germline CDR1 reads MNHEY; CDR2 reads SVGEGT. V lost 6 bases, J lost 4 bases, and 3 bases stayed unmatched. The CDR3 spans 13 residues. CDR3 region: CASRPDRYNEQFF. CDR3 DNA: TGTGCCAGCAGACCGGACAGGTACAATGAGCAGTTCTTC.

This clonotype was observed at least ten times. The rearrangement links TRBV28 to TRBJ1-2, with D perhaps TRBD1 (6 bases). With 4 bases removed from V and 4 bases from J, the gap between germline ends came to 16 bases. Germline CDR1 reads MDHEN; CDR2 reads SYDVKM. This CDR3 region has 15 residues. CDR3 nucleotide sequence: TGTGCCAGCAGTTCAGGGGTAGGGACGGCCTATGGCTACACCTTC. Translated, it gives CASSSGVGTAYGYTF.

This clonotype was found a few times. The chain employs TRBV5-6 and TRBJ2-1; maybe TRBD1 (5 bases). The germline gives CDR1 SGHDT, CDR2 YYEEEE. The CDR3 runs 15 residues. Trimming left V 0 bases short and J 5 bases short, with 12 bases between. The CDR3 reads CASSLERGNDNEQFF. The CDR3 DNA reads TGTGCCAGCAGCTTGGAAAGGGGAAATGACAATGAGCAGTTCTTC. Combining the CDR3 with reference TRBV5-6 and TRBJ2-1 gives the whole variable domain DAGVTQSPTHLIKTRGQQVTLRCSPKSGHDTVSWYQQALGQGPQFIFQYYEEEERQRGNFPDRFSGHQFPNYSSELNVNALLLGDSALYLCASSLERGNDNEQFFGPGTRLTVL.

Note on this clonotype: Mismatch with germline at one junction end may stem from a read error. J is TRBJ1-6 and V is TRBV14; weak D call: TRBD1 (6 bases). The CDR3 contains 13 residues. The germline V gene encodes CDR1 SGHDN and CDR2 FVKESK. CDR3 amino acids: CASSQTGGSPPHF. CDR3 coding DNA: TGTGCCAGCAGCCAGACAGGAGGATCACCCCCCCACTTT. Variable domain in full (rest from reference TRBV14 and TRBJ1-6): EAGVTQFPSHSVIEKGQTVTLRCDPISGHDNLYWYRRVMGKEIKFLLHFVKESKQDESGMPNNRFLAERTGGTYSTLKVQPAELEDSGVYFCASSQTGGSPPHFGNGTRLTVT.

The chain combines TRBV11-2 with TRBJ1-2; D gene ambiguous. In germline, CDR1 is SGHAT, CDR2 FQNNGV. V was trimmed by 1 base and J by 10 bases, leaving 22 bases between them. The length of the CDR3 is 16 residues. In DNA form, the CDR3 reads TGTGCCAGCAGCTTAGGGATTCGGGTGACTACCTTCGTCTACACCTTC. This encodes CASSLGIRVTTFVYTF.

Concerning this clonotype: A much larger clone lies one base from this, so it may be a read error. The J gene is TRBJ2-7, the V gene TRBV6-1, with a tentative D call TRBD2 (6 bases). From germline, CDR1 is MNHNS and CDR2 SASEGT. The CDR3 has 15 amino acids. Trimming pared 5 bases from V and 3 bases from J, leaving 17 bases between. The CDR3 sequence: CASSHLAGRGYEQYF. CDR3 nucleotides: TGTGCCAGCAGTCATCTGGCGGGAAGGGGCTACGAGCAGTACTTC.

To note about this clonotype: Being one base from a much bigger clone, this may be a read error. The V call is TRBV13, the J call TRBJ2-2, with 8 bases fitting TRBD2. CDR1 PRHDT and CDR2 FYEKMQ come from the germline V gene (reference sequence). CDR3 length: 17 residues. V shed 2 bases, J shed 3 bases, and the junction held 8 bases outside the gene matches. The CDR3 region is CASSLLRLAGDTGELFF. The CDR3 DNA follows: TGTGCCAGCAGCTTACTTCGGCTAGCGGGCGACACCGGGGAGCTGTTTTTT.

This rearrangement joins TRBV11-3 to TRBJ2-1; D is perhaps TRBD2 (6 bases). Between the trimmed V and J ends, which lost 0 bases and 7 bases, there was a span of 7 bases. CDR1 is SGHNT, CDR2 YENEEA, per germline. The CDR3 loop spans 13 amino acids. CDR3 loop: CASSLDSGNEQFF. The DNA of the CDR3 is TGTGCCAGCAGCTTAGATAGCGGTAATGAGCAGTTCTTC.

The sample holds a few counts of this clonotype. V and J are TRBV9 and TRBJ2-1, with 9 bases that match TRBD1. The CDR3 covers 16 residues. CDR1 and CDR2 (germline): SGDLS, YYNGEE. V dropped 3 bases and J dropped 0; count of bases not matched to a gene: 4. In DNA, the CDR3 is TGTGCCAGCAGCGCCCCGGGACAGGGCTCCTACAATGAGCAGTTCTTC. Protein sequence: CASSAPGQGSYNEQFF. The full variable domain, completed using reference TRBV9 and TRBJ2-1, is DSGVTQTPKHLITATGQRVTLRCSPRSGDLSVYWYQQSLDQGLQFLIQYYNGEERAKGNILERFSAQQFPDLHSELNLSSLELGDSALYFCASSAPGQGSYNEQFFGPGTRLTVL.

In the case of this clonotype: Here the CDR3 omits its conserved ending phenylalanine or tryptophan, so a read error is the likely source. The chain links TRBV28 to TRBJ1-1; TRBD1 aligns across 7 bases. The CDR3 is 14 amino acids. Germline V CDR1 and CDR2: MDHEN, SYDVKM. Trimming cost V 3 bases and J 7 bases; bases outside gene matches: 8. The CDR3 DNA is TGTGCCAGCAGTTTCTTGACAGGGCGGAGTGAAGCTTTCTCT. Translated: CASSFLTGRSEAFS.

The rearrangement uses TRBV6-5 and TRBJ2-3; TRBD2 agrees at 8 bases. V shed 4 bases and J 1 base; nucleotides not matched to a gene: 13. The CDR3 sequence is 18 residues long. The germline CDR1 and CDR2 sequences are MNHEY and SVGAGI. The CDR3, as DNA: TGTGCCAGCAGTTCCTCCTGTGCGGGAGGCCTCGGCACAGATACGCAGTATTTT. This codes for CASSSSCAGGLGTDTQYF.

This chain uses TRBV9 with TRBJ1-2; D ambiguous. V lost 0 bases and J 0 bases, leaving 15 bases between the germline ends. The CDR3 totals 17 residues. Germline values: CDR1 SGDLS, CDR2 YYNGEE. The CDR3: CASSVDFATDANYGYTF. For the CDR3, the DNA is TGTGCCAGCAGCGTAGATTTTGCTACGGACGCTAACTATGGCTACACCTTC.

This clonotype was detected ten times or more. The chain combines TRBV6-5 with TRBJ2-7, with 11 nucleotides matching TRBD1. The CDR3 covers 17 residues. The V segment lost 2 bases and the J segment 0 bases; nucleotides outside the gene matches: 6. The germline V gene has CDR1 MNHEY and CDR2 SVGAGI. Here the CDR3 reads CASSYTPGTGGSYEQYF. DNA of the CDR3: TGTGCCAGCAGTTACACACCCGGGACAGGGGGCTCCTACGAGCAGTACTTC.

There are many counts of this clonotype. This rearrangement joins TRBV6-1 to TRBJ2-1; 7 positions match TRBD2. Germline-derived CDR1 and CDR2 are MNHNS and SASEGT. The length of the CDR3 is 14 residues. With V trimmed by 4 bases and J by 2 bases, 2 bases remained unmatched. CDR3 residues: CASSVGTTYNEQFF. The CDR3 DNA is TGTGCCAGCAGTGTTGGGACTACCTACAATGAGCAGTTCTTC.

This clonotype was seen at least ten times. V gene TRBV6-2 or TRBV6-3 combines with J gene TRBJ2-4, with TRBD2 matching 10 bases. The germline V gene has CDR1 MNHEY and CDR2 SVGEGT. There are 14 residues in the CDR3. J lost 4 bases, V lost 6 bases, and 3 bases had no gene match. As DNA, the CDR3 is TGTGCCAGCAGAGCGGGAGGGACGAAAAACATTCAGTACTTC. Protein product: CASRAGGTKNIQYF.

The chain is built from TRBV7-3 and TRBJ2-1, with 12 bases lining up with TRBD2. The CDR3 has 17 amino acids. Germline loops: CDR1 SGHTA, CDR2 FQGTGA. J lost 7 bases, V lost 4 bases, and 11 bases had no gene match. In DNA form, the CDR3 reads TGTGCCAGCAGCTCTCCAACGGGACTAGCGGGTGTAAATGAGCAGTTCTTC. It is translated as CASSSPTGLAGVNEQFF.

Worth noting for this clonotype: This may arise from a read error, as a much more abundant clone is one base away. The V call is TRBV4-2, the J call TRBJ1-5; 8 positions agree with TRBD1. The length of the CDR3 is 16 residues. CDR1 LGHNA and CDR2 YNFKEQ come from the germline V gene. CDR3 DNA sequence: TGTGCCACCAGCCAAAGTGGGCAGGGGGCTTATCAGCCCCAGCATTTT. Translation gives CATSQSGQGAYQPQHF.

CDR3 sequence: CASSLMDTEAFF. The DNA of the CDR3 is TGTGCCAGCAGTTTAATGGACACTGAAGCTTTCTTT. The chain couples TRBV28 to TRBJ1-1; D gene ambiguous. The length of the CDR3 is 12 residues. V was shortened by 2 bases and J by 3 bases, with 4 bases between the two germline ends. Germline loops: CDR1 MDHEN, CDR2 SYDVKM.

Concerning this clonotype: This may arise from a read error, as a much more abundant clone is one base away. The chain links TRBV6-1 to TRBJ2-3; D is uncertain. The V gene's germline CDR1 is MNHNS and CDR2 SASEGT. CDR3 length: 12 amino acids. Trimming removed 4 bases at V and 12 bases at J, with 14 bases between. DNA of the CDR3: TGTGCCAGCAGTGTCTCAGTGGCGCCACAGTATTTT. Translated, it gives CASSVSVAPQYF.

This chain joins TRBV11-2 and TRBJ2-1; 8 bases match TRBD2. Germline CDR1 and CDR2: SGHAT and FQNNGV. V shed 5 bases and J 4 bases; nucleotides not matched to a gene: 4. CDR3 length equals 14 residues. The CDR3 loop is CASSPGGPYNEQFF. As DNA, the CDR3 is TGTGCCAGCAGCCCGGGAGGGCCGTACAATGAGCAGTTCTTC.

To note about this clonotype: At one boundary the junction diverges from the germline segment, which might be a read error. The rearrangement uses TRBV11-2 and TRBJ2-2, with D tentatively TRBD2 (5 bases). The CDR3 is made up of 13 amino acids. Germline lookup yields CDR1 SGHAT and CDR2 FQNNGV. DNA of the CDR3: TGTACCAGCAGCTTGGGTAGGACTGGGGAGCTGTTTTTT. Its protein product is CTSSLGRTGELFF.

About this clonotype: This may come from a read error, since a much larger clone is one base off. The chain combines TRBV4-1 with TRBJ2-1, with D perhaps TRBD1 or TRBD2 (5 bases each). V was shortened by 1 base and J by 10 bases, with 20 bases between the two germline ends. Germline assignment: CDR1 MGHRA and CDR2 YSYEKL. This CDR3 contains 16 residues. CDR3 bases: TGCGCCAGCAGCCAAGGGTATTCGGGACCCACCTACGAGCAGTTCTTC. It codes for CASSQGYSGPTYEQFF.

The V call is TRBV11-2, the J call TRBJ2-3; D ambiguous. The CDR3 is 13 amino acids. Germline CDR1 is SGHAT and CDR2 is FQNNGV. The germline V and J ends were trimmed by 6 bases and 2 bases, with 9 bases remaining between them. The CDR3 nucleotides are TGTGCCAGCAGGTTAATTCCCACAGATACGCAGTATTTT. Translated, it gives CASRLIPTDTQYF.

This clonotype has only one observation. The junction and the germline gene differ at one end; a read error may be behind it. The genes are TRBV6-1 and TRBJ2-1, with no clear D. This CDR3 region has 12 residues. Germline CDR1 is MNHNS and CDR2 is SASEGT. The CDR3 loop is CASSESYSERFF. The CDR3 nucleotides read TGTGCCAGCAGCGAAAGCTACAGTGAGCGGTTCTTC.

The chain has TRBV4-1 and TRBJ2-7; tentative D call: TRBD1 (5 bases). V shed 2 bases and J shed 1 base, with 12 bases lying between them. Per the germline V gene, CDR1 is MGHRA and CDR2 is YSYEKL. The CDR3 covers 15 residues. The chain's CDR3 is CASSQMGQSSYEQYF. CDR3 bases: TGCGCCAGCAGCCAAATGGGGCAGTCGTCCTACGAGCAGTACTTC.

As for this clonotype: Compared with germline, one end of the junction differs, possibly owing to a read error. The CDR3 nucleotides are TGTGTCAGCAGGTCACAGGGTGGCGCCTACAATGAGCAATTCTTC. Translated: CVSRSQGGAYNEQFF. This sequence joins TRBV6-6 and TRBJ2-1; TRBD1 might be the D (6 bases). CDR1 and CDR2 from the germline V gene are MNHNY and SVGAGI (reference sequence). The CDR3 contains 15 residues.

This clonotype was observed a single time. A read error is possible here, since a much larger clone lies one base away. In this CDR3 the conserved last residue, phenylalanine or tryptophan, is missing, so a read error is likely. This sequence joins TRBV4-2 and TRBJ1-1, with no clear D. With 0 bases removed from V and 8 bases from J, the gap between germline ends came to 13 bases. This CDR3 spans 14 amino acids. From germline, CDR1 is LGHNA and CDR2 YNFKEQ. CDR3 loop: CASSQEEGEREAFL. In DNA form, the CDR3 reads TGTGCCAGCAGCCAAGAGGAGGGAGAGAGAGAAGCTTTCCTT.